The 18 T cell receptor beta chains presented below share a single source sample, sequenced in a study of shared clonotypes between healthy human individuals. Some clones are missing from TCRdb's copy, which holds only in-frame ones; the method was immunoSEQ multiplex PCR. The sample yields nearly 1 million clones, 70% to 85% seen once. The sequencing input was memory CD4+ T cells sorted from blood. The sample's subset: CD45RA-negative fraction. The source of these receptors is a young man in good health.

In DNA, the CDR3 is TGTGCCAGCAGTGAAGGGGTTTCGAGCACAGATACGCAGTATTTT. Translation gives CASSEGVSSTDTQYF. The chain is built from TRBV2 and TRBJ2-3, with D unresolved. The CDR3 has 15 amino acids. Trimming removed 1 base from V and 0 bases from J, with 8 bases in between. Looked up from germline, CDR1 is SNHLY and CDR2 is FYNNEI.

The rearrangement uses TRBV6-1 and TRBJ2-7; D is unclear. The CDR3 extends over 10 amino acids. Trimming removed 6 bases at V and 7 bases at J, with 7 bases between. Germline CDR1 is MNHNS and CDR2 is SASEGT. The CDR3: CASRSREQYF. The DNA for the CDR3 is TGTGCCAGCAGGTCACGGGAGCAGTACTTC.

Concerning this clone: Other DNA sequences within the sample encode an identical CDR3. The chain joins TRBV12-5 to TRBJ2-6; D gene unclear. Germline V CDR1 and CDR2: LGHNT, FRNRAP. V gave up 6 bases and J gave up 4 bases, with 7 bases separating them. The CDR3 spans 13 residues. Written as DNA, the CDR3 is TGTGCTAGTGGGGCCTCGGGGGCCAACGTCCTGACTTTC. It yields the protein CASGASGANVLTF. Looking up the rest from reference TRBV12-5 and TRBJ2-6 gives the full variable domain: DARVTQTPRHKVTEMGQEVTMRCQPILGHNTVFWYRQTMMQGLELLAYFRNRAPLDDSGMPKDRFSAEMPDATLATLKIQPSEPRDSAVYFCASGASGANVLTFGAGSRLTVL.

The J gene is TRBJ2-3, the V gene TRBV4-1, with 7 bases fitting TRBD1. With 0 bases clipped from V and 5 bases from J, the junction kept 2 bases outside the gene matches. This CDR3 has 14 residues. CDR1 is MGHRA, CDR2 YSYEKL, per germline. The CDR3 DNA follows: TGCGCCAGCAGCCAAGATAACAGGGGAGATACGCAGTATTTT. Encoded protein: CASSQDNRGDTQYF.

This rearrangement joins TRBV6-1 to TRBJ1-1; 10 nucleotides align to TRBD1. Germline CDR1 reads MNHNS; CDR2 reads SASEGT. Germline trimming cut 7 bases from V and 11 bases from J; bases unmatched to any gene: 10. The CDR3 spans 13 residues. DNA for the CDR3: TGTGCCAGCACCCCCCGGGGGACAGGGGAGGCTTTCTTT. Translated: CASTPRGTGEAFF.

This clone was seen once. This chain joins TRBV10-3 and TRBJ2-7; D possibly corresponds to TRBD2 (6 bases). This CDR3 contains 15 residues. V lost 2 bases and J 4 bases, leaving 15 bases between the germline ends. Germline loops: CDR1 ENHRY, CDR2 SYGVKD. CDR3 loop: CAISEPLGGVYEQYF. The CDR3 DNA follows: TGTGCCATCAGTGAGCCCCTGGGCGGGGTTTACGAGCAGTACTTC.

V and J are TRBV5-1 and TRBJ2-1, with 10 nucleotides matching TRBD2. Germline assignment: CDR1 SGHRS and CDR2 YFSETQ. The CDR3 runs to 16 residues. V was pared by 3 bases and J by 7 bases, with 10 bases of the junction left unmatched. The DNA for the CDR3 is TGCGCCAGCAGCTCCGCTCTAGCGGGAGTCGTAAATGAGCAGTTCTTC. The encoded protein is CASSSALAGVVNEQFF. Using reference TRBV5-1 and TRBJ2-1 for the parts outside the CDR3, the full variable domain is KAGVTQTPRYLIKTRGQQVTLSCSPISGHRSVSWYQQTPGQGLQFLFEYFSETQRNKGNFPGRFSGRQFSNSRSEMNVSTLELGDSALYLCASSSALAGVVNEQFFGPGTRLTVL.

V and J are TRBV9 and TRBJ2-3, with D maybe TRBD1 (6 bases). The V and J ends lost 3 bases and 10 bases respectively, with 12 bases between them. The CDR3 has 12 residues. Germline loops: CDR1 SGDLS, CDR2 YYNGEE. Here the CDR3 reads CASSADRPPQYF. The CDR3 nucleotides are TGTGCCAGCAGCGCCGACAGGCCGCCGCAGTATTTT.

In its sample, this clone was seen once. CDR3 nucleotides: TGTGCCAGCAGCCCCGCGGGACTATCCTACGAGCAGTACTTC. It encodes CASSPAGLSYEQYF. The chain is built from TRBV6-5 and TRBJ2-7, with 7 positions matching TRBD2. J lost 1 base, V lost 6 bases, and 6 bases had no gene match. The length of the CDR3 is 14 residues. Germline CDR1 is MNHEY and CDR2 is SVGAGI.

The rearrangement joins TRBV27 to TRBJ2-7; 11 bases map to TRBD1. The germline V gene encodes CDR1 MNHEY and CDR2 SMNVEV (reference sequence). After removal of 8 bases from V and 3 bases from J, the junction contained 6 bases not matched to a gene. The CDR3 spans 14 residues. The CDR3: CASSRDRGIYEQYF. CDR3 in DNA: TGTGCCAGCTCGAGGGACAGGGGGATCTACGAGCAGTACTTC.

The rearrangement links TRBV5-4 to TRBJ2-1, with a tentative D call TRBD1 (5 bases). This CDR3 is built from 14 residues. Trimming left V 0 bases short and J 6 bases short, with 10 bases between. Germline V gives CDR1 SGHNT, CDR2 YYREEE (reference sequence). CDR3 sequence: CASSLAGQINEQFF. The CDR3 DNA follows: TGTGCCAGCAGCTTGGCCGGACAAATCAATGAGCAGTTCTTC. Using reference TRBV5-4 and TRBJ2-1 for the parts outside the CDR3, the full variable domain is ETGVTQSPTHLIKTRGQQVTLRCSSQSGHNTVSWYQQALGQGPQFIFQYYREEENGRGNFPPRFSGLQFPNYSSELNVNALELDDSALYLCASSLAGQINEQFFGPGTRLTVL.

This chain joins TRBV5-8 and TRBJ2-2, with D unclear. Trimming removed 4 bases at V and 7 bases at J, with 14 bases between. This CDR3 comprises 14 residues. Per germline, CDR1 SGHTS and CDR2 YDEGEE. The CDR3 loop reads CASSIRAMLGELFF. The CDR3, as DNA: TGTGCCAGCAGCATAAGAGCCATGCTCGGGGAGCTGTTTTTT.

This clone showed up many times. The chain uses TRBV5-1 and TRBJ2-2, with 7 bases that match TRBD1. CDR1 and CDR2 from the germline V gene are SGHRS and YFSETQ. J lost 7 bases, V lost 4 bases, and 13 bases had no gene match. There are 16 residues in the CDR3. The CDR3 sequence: CASSSGGQASLGELFF. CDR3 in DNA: TGCGCCAGCAGCAGCGGAGGACAGGCCTCGCTCGGGGAGCTGTTTTTT.

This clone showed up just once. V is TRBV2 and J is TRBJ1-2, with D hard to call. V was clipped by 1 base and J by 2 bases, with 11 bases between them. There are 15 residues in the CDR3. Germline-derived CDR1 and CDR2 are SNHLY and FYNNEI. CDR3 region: CASSEEPGLNYGYTF. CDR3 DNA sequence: TGTGCCAGCAGTGAAGAGCCAGGACTGAACTATGGCTACACCTTC.

The CDR3, as DNA: TGTGCCAGCAGCCCCGGGACAGGGGGCTGGGCTAATGAAAAACTGTTTTTT. Translated, it gives CASSPGTGGWANEKLFF. The chain joins TRBV9 to TRBJ1-4; 12 nucleotides match TRBD1. This CDR3 contains 17 residues. After removal of 4 bases from V and 3 bases from J, the junction contained 7 bases not matched to a gene. Germline-derived CDR1 and CDR2 are SGDLS and YYNGEE.

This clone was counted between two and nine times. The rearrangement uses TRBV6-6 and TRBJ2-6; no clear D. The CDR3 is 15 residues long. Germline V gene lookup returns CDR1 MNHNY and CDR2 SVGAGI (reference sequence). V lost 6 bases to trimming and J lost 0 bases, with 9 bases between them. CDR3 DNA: TGTGCCAGCAGCCGCGTTTACTCTGGGGCCAACGTCCTGACTTTC. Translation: CASSRVYSGANVLTF.

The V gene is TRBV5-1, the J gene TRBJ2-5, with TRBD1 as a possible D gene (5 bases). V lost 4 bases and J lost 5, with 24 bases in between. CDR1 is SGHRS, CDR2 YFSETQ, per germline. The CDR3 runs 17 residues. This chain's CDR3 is CASSLGQYRMSLETQYF. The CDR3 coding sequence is TGCGCCAGCAGCCTGGGGCAGTACAGGATGAGTTTGGAGACCCAGTACTTC.

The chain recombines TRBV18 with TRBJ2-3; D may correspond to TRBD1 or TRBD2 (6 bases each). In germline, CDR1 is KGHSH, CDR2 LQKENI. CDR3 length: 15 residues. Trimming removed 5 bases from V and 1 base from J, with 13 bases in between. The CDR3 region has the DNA TGTGCCAGCTCAGGGGGGCAGGGCGGCACAGATACGCAGTATTTT. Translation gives CASSGGQGGTDTQYF.